Listed below are T cell receptor beta chains from one sample, sequenced in a study of response to subunit inactivated influenza vaccine. TCRdb re-derived calls from the RT-PCR reads in MiXCR, one entry per CDR3 protein. There are 800,000 to 1,000,000 distinct CDR3 sequences in the sample; less than 25% occur only once, and 10% lies in the top ten. The sequencing here drew on PBMCs from blood, taken approximately 5 days after vaccination. The receptors were gathered from a man aged 45-65 years who received an inactivated influenza vaccine. Both conserved end residues are part of each CDR3. The D gene is left open where the match is weak. Clone size, where shown, is once, few, many, or a class for clones that have expanded.

clone size	D gene	V gene	J gene	CDR3 protein	CDR3 DNA
-	-	TRBV9	TRBJ2-3	CASSPGDTGKEYF	TGTGCCAGCAGCCCCGGGGATACAGGCAAGGAGTATTTT
-	-	TRBV6-2/TRBV6-3	TRBJ2-3	CASSAGTSTVDTQYF	TGTGCCAGCAGTGCCGGGACATCCACGGTAGATACGCAGTATTTT
-	-	TRBV7-2	TRBJ2-3	CASSLAWGNPSTDTQYF	TGTGCCAGCAGCTTAGCTTGGGGAAATCCCTCAACAGATACGCAGTATTTT
-	-	TRBV12-3/TRBV12-4	TRBJ2-1	CASSPRERQKSEQFF	TGTGCCAGCAGCCCTAGGGAGCGGCAAAAATCAGAGCAGTTCTTC
-	-	TRBV7-2	TRBJ2-2	CASSLEWRGTGELFF	TGTGCCAGCAGCTTAGAGTGGAGGGGAACCGGGGAGCTGTTTTTT
few	-	TRBV28	TRBJ2-5	CASSLPGTPPETQYF	TGTGCCAGCAGTTTACCCGGGACACCCCCTGAGACCCAGTACTTC
-	-	TRBV11-1	TRBJ2-7	CASSSVLRGVEVSYEQYF	TGTGCCAGCAGCTCGGTACTCAGGGGTGTGGAGGTGTCCTACGAGCAGTACTTC
many	-	TRBV4-1	TRBJ2-1	CASSQELRGTYNEQFF	TGCGCCAGCAGCCAAGAGTTGAGGGGGACCTACAATGAGCAGTTCTTC
-	-	TRBV4-3	TRBJ2-2	CASSQGGQGMRELFF	TGCGCCAGCAGCCAGGGGGGGCAGGGGATGAGGGAGCTGTTTTTT
-	TRBD1	TRBV20-1	TRBJ2-3	CSATDGTGGLFTQYF	TGCAGTGCGACCGACGGGACAGGGGGCCTCTTTACGCAGTATTTT
-	-	TRBV5-1	TRBJ1-6	CASSPDSQPFNSPLHF	TGCGCCAGCAGCCCCGACAGCCAACCTTTCAATTCACCCCTCCACTTT
few	TRBD1	TRBV25-1	TRBJ1-1	CASSVTGPGTEAFF	TGTGCCAGCAGTGTGACAGGGCCTGGGACTGAAGCTTTCTTT
-	-	TRBV5-5	TRBJ2-7	CASSVGAGYYEQYF	TGTGCCAGCAGCGTAGGGGCGGGGTACTACGAGCAGTACTTC
-	TRBD2	TRBV5-1	TRBJ2-3	CASSSQTSGGDTQYF	TGCGCCAGCAGCTCCCAAACTAGCGGGGGGGATACGCAGTATTTT
-	TRBD2	TRBV10-2	TRBJ2-4	CASSELTSGLAGAPYF	TGCGCCAGCAGTGAGTTGACGTCAGGACTAGCGGGGGCCCCGTACTTC
few	-	TRBV12-3/TRBV12-4	TRBJ1-1	CASSYTGYTEAFF	TGTGCCAGCAGCTACACAGGGTACACTGAAGCTTTCTTT
-	TRBD2	TRBV9	TRBJ2-1	CASTPEREDEQFF	TGTGCCAGCACCCCAGAGCGGGAGGATGAGCAGTTCTTC
-	TRBD2	TRBV5-1	TRBJ2-5	CASSLGLAGWQETQYF	TGCGCCAGCAGCTTGGGACTAGCGGGGTGGCAAGAGACCCAGTACTTC
-	TRBD1	TRBV7-6	TRBJ1-5	CASSPWTGRQPQHF	TGTGCCAGCAGCCCGTGGACAGGGAGGCAGCCCCAGCATTTT
few	-	TRBV20-1	TRBJ2-7	CSVDSGAVIYEQYF	TGCAGTGTGGACTCCGGGGCGGTGATCTACGAGCAGTACTTC
few	-	TRBV6-2/TRBV6-3	TRBJ2-7	CASSYVPTYEQYF	TGTGCCAGCAGTTACGTCCCGACCTACGAGCAGTACTTC
few	TRBD1	TRBV6-1	TRBJ1-5	CASVGAFSTGLNQPQHF	TGTGCCAGCGTCGGGGCTTTTTCGACAGGGCTCAATCAGCCCCAGCATTTT
few	-	TRBV5-5	TRBJ1-5	CASSDGTAGQPQHF	TGTGCCAGCAGTGACGGGACCGCAGGTCAGCCCCAGCATTTT
-	-	TRBV5-1	TRBJ2-3	CASRSGDPTDTQYF	TGCGCCAGCAGATCCGGGGATCCAACAGATACGCAGTATTTT
many	-	TRBV12-3/TRBV12-4	TRBJ2-2	CASSFRPNGELFF	TGTGCCAGCAGTTTTCGACCGAACGGGGAGCTGTTTTTT
few	TRBD2	TRBV4-2	TRBJ2-1	CASSQVTSGGNEQFF	TGTGCCAGCAGCCAAGTGACTAGCGGGGGTAATGAGCAGTTCTTC
few	TRBD1	TRBV28	TRBJ1-5	CASSHLYRGQQPQHF	TGTGCCAGCAGTCACCTATACAGGGGGCAACAGCCCCAGCATTTT
-	-	TRBV6-1	TRBJ2-7	CASTRPAGDEQYF	TGTGCCAGCACCCGGCCGGCAGGGGACGAGCAGTACTTC
-	-	TRBV5-1	TRBJ1-1	CASMWESGPEAFF	TGCGCCAGCATGTGGGAGTCAGGACCTGAAGCTTTCTTT
-	TRBD1	TRBV2	TRBJ2-4	CASRTSTGWENIQYF	TGTGCCAGCAGGACCTCGACAGGGTGGGAGAACATTCAGTACTTC
-	-	TRBV12-3/TRBV12-4	TRBJ1-5	CASSNNQPQHF	TGTGCCAGCAGTAATAATCAGCCCCAGCATTTT
-	-	TRBV7-2	TRBJ2-3	CASSLIVAGGYTDTQYF	TGTGCCAGCAGCTTAATCGTTGCGGGCGGCTACACAGATACGCAGTATTTT
few	TRBD1	TRBV6-5	TRBJ2-1	CASSYSKGANEQFF	TGTGCCAGCAGTTACTCGAAGGGGGCAAATGAGCAGTTCTTC
many	-	TRBV10-3	TRBJ2-1	CAISTGNSYNEQFF	TGTGCCATCAGTACGGGGAACTCCTACAATGAGCAGTTCTTC
few	-	TRBV10-3	TRBJ2-7	CATGGDSRGEQYF	TGTGCTACCGGCGGGGACAGCCGGGGCGAGCAGTACTTC
-	-	TRBV11-2	TRBJ1-1	CASSSLTPRAGVNTEAFF	TGTGCCAGCAGCTCACTCACCCCCAGGGCAGGGGTGAACACTGAAGCTTTCTTT
-	TRBD1	TRBV10-3	TRBJ2-7	CAIRTGTALYEQYF	TGTGCCATCAGGACCGGGACAGCTCTTTACGAGCAGTACTTC
few	-	TRBV12-3/TRBV12-4	TRBJ1-5	CASSLEPSQPQHF	TGTGCCAGCAGTTTAGAGCCTTCGCAGCCCCAGCATTTT
-	TRBD1	TRBV3-1	TRBJ2-5	CASSQAGQGKETQYF	TGTGCCAGCAGCCAAGCGGGACAGGGGAAAGAGACCCAGTACTTC
-	TRBD2	TRBV5-1	TRBJ2-3	CASYPGGPADTQYF	TGCGCCAGCTACCCGGGAGGGCCCGCAGATACGCAGTATTTT
few	-	TRBV6-2/TRBV6-3	TRBJ1-3	CASSYGHSGNTIYF	TGTGCCAGCAGTTACGGACACTCTGGAAACACCATATATTTT
few	TRBD1	TRBV5-6	TRBJ2-1	CASTGQGSYKQFF	TGTGCCAGCACGGGACAGGGATCTTATAAGCAGTTCTTC
-	-	TRBV10-3	TRBJ2-7	CAISATAGHEQYF	TGTGCCATCAGTGCCACGGCGGGCCACGAGCAGTACTTC
-	TRBD2	TRBV12-3/TRBV12-4	TRBJ2-3	CASSLGRGITDTQYF	TGTGCCAGCAGTTTGGGGCGGGGGATCACAGATACGCAGTATTTT